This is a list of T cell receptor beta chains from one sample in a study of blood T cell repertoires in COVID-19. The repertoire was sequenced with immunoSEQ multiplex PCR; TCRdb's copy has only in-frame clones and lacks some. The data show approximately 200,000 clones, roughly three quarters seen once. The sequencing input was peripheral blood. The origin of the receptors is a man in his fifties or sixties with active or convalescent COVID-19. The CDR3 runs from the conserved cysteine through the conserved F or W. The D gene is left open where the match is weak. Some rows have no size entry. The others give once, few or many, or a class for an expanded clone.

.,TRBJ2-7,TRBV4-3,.,TGCGCCAGCAGCCAAGACGCCACGGCCGGGGAGCAGTACTTC,CASSQDATAGEQYF
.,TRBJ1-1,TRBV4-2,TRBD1,TGTGCCAGCAGCCAGAACAGGGGGGTGAACACTGAAGCTTTCTTT,CASSQNRGVNTEAFF
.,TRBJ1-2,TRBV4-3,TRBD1,TGCGCCAGCAGCCAGACAGGGGGCTGGTATGGCTACACCTTC,CASSQTGGWYGYTF
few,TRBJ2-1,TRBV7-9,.,TGTGCCAGCAGCTTATTGGGCGGGCTGAGTGAGCAGTTCTTC,CASSLLGGLSEQFF
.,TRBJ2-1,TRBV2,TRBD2,TGTGCCAGCAGTAGAATTGTTGGGGAGGGCCGCAATGAGCAGTTCTTC,CASSRIVGEGRNEQFF
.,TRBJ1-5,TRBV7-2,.,TGTGCCAGCAGCAGGGACACCGGGTCCAGGCATTTT,CASSRDTGSRHF
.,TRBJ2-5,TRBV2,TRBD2,TGTGCCAGCAGTGAAATAGGCGGGAGCCAAGAGACCCAGTACTTC,CASSEIGGSQETQYF
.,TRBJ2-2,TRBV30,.,TGTGCCTGGAGCCGTTTCGAAGGGGGGGGCCCGAACACCGGGGAGCTGTTTTTT,CAWSRFEGGGPNTGELFF
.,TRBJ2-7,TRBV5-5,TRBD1,TGTGCCAGCAGCTTGGAGGGACAGTCCACCTACGAGCAGTACTTC,CASSLEGQSTYEQYF
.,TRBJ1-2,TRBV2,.,TGTGCCAGCAGTGGTCGGGGCAGGGGAAAGGGCTACACCTTC,CASSGRGRGKGYTF
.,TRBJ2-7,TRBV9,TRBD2,TGTGCCAGCAGCTCCCTCGGTAGCGGGAACCGGAACGAGCAGTACTTC,CASSSLGSGNRNEQYF
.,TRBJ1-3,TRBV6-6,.,TGTGCCAGCAGTTACGGCGTACAGGGTGCAGGAAACACCATATATTTT,CASSYGVQGAGNTIYF
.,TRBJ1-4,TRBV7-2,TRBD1,TGTGCCAGCAGGTCCCGGGACAGGGAGAATGAAAAACTGTTTTTT,CASRSRDRENEKLFF
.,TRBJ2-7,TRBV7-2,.,TGTGCCAGCAGCTTAGCCACAGCACCGGGGAGGCCCCATTACGAGCAGTACTTC,CASSLATAPGRPHYEQYF
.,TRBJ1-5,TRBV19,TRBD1,TGTGCCAGTAGTGGACAGGGGATTAGGAGCAATCAGCCCCAGCATTTT,CASSGQGIRSNQPQHF